The 2 T cell receptor beta chains presented below share a single source sample, sequenced in a study of memory CD4+ T cells and cytomegalovirus serostatus. The sort gate was single viable CD3+CD4+CD8-CD45RO+ cells for memory CD4+ T cells. Some clones are missing from TCRdb's copy, which holds only in-frame ones; the method was immunoSEQ multiplex PCR. The sample carries approximately 63,000 clones, roughly 75% recorded once. What was sequenced was memory CD4+ T cells from blood. The receptors shown here come from an adult in good health and CMV-seronegative. Some clones in this sample may be carry-over from other donors' samples.

The V gene is TRBV28, the J gene TRBJ1-5; no clear D gene. Germline V gene sequence: CDR1 MDHEN, CDR2 SYDVKM. The CDR3 extends over 15 amino acids. The V and J ends lost 10 bases and 2 bases respectively, with 18 bases between them. The CDR3 region is CAIFTPRYGNQPQHF. Written as DNA, the CDR3 is TGTGCCATCTTCACCCCGAGGTACGGCAATCAGCCCCAGCATTTT.

The CDR3 DNA reads as TGTGCCAGCAGCTTCGGGTGGGGCAGGGGGCGTGGTGAAAAACTGTTTTTT. Protein sequence: CASSFGWGRGRGEKLFF. The V call is TRBV7-2, the J call TRBJ1-4; TRBD1 matches at 8 bases. J lost 7 bases, V lost 3 bases, and 13 bases had no gene match. This CDR3 has 17 residues. In germline, CDR1 is SGHTA, CDR2 FQGNSA.